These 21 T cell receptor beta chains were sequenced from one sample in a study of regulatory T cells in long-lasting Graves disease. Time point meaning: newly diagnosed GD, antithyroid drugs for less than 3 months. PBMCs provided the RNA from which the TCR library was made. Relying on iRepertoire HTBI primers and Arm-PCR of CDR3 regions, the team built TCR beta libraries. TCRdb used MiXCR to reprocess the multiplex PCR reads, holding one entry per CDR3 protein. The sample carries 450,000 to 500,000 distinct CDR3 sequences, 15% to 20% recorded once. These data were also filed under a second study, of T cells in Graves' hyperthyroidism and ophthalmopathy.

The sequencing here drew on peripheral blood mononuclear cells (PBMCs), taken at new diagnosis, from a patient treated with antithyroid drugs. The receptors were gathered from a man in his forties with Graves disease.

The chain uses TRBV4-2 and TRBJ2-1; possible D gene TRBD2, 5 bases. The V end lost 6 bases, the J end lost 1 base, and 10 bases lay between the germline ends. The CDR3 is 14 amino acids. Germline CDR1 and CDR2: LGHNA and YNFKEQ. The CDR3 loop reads CASRSGESYNEQFF. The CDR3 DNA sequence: TGTGCCAGCAGGAGTGGGGAGTCCTACAATGAGCAGTTCTTC.

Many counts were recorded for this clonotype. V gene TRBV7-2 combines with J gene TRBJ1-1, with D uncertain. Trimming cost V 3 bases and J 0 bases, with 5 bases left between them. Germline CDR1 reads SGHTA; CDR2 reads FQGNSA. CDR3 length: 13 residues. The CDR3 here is CASSLFLNTEAFF. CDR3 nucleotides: TGTGCCAGCAGCTTGTTCCTGAACACTGAAGCTTTCTTT.

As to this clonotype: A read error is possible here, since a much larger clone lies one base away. The DNA for the CDR3 is TGTGCCGCCAGTGATGCCGGGACAGTAGGCAATGAGCAGTTCTTC. Its translation: CAASDAGTVGNEQFF. The chain links TRBV24-1 to TRBJ2-1; the match to TRBD1 covers 7 bases. Germline CDR1 is KGHDR and CDR2 is SFDVKD. The length of the CDR3 is 15 residues.

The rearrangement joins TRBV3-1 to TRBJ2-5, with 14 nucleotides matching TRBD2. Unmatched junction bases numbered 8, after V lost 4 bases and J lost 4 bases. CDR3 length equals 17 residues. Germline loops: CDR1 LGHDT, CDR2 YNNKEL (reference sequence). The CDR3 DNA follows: TGTGCCAGCAGCCTTCGACTAGCGGGAGGGCCGGGAGAGACCCAGTACTTC. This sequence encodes CASSLRLAGGPGETQYF.

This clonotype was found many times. The CDR3, as DNA: TGTGCCAGCAGTTATAGGGGGGGAGAGACCCAGTACTTC. Translation gives CASSYRGGETQYF. The chain employs TRBV6-5 and TRBJ2-5; a possible D gene is TRBD2 (7 bases). Germline V gene sequence: CDR1 MNHEY, CDR2 SVGAGI. Between the trimmed V and J ends, which lost 3 bases and 4 bases, there was a span of 9 bases. The CDR3 sequence is 13 residues long.

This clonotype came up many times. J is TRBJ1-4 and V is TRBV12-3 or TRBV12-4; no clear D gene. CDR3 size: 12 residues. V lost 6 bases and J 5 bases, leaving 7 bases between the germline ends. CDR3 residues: CASRSVNEKLFF. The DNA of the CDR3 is TGTGCCAGCAGATCAGTAAATGAAAAACTGTTTTTT.

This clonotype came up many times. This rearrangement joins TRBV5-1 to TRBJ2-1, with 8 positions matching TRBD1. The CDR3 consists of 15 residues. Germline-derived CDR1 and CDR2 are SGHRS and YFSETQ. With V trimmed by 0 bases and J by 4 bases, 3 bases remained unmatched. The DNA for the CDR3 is TGCGCCAGCAGCTTGGTTCAGGGGGCATACAATGAGCAGTTCTTC. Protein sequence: CASSLVQGAYNEQFF.

CDR3 sequence: CASSPTTGNEQYF. The CDR3 DNA reads TGCGCCAGCAGCCCCACAACAGGGAACGAGCAGTACTTC. V usage is TRBV5-1 and J usage is TRBJ2-7, with D possibly TRBD1 on 6 matching bases. This CDR3 spans 13 amino acids. V shed 4 bases and J shed 5 bases, with 13 bases lying between them. Germline V gene lookup returns CDR1 SGHRS and CDR2 YFSETQ.

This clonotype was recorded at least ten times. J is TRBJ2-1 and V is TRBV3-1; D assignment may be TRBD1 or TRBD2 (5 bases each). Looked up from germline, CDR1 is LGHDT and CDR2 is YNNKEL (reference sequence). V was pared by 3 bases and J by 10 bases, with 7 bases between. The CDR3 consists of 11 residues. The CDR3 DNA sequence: TGTGCCAGCAGCCAGAGGGGAGAGCAGTTCTTC. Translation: CASSQRGEQFF.

CDR3 sequence reads: CASSRFSQPQHF. The DNA of the CDR3 is TGTGCCAGCAGCCGATTTAGTCAGCCCCAGCATTTT. The chain uses TRBV7-2 and TRBJ1-5; no firm D call. Germline CDR1 SGHTA, CDR2 FQGNSA. The CDR3 length is 12 residues. Trimming removed 5 bases at V and 6 bases at J, with 8 bases between.

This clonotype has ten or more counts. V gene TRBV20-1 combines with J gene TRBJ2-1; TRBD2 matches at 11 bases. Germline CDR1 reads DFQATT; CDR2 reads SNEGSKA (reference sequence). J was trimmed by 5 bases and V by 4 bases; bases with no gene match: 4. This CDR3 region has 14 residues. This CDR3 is CSATGTSGDNEQFF. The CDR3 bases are TGCAGTGCTACCGGGACTAGCGGCGACAATGAGCAGTTCTTC.

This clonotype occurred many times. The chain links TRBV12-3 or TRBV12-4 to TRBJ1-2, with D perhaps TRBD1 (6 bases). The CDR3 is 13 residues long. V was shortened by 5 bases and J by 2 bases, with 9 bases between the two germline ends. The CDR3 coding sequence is TGTGCCAGCAGTAAGGGGGGAAACTATGGCTACACCTTC. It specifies CASSKGGNYGYTF.

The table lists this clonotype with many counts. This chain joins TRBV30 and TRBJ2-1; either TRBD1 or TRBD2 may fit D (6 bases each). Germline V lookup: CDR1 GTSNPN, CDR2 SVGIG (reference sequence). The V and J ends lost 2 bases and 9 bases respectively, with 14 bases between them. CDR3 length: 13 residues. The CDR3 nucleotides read TGTGCCTGGAGTACCCAGGAGGGGGGTGAGCAGTTCTTC. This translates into CAWSTQEGGEQFF.

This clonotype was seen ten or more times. The CDR3 DNA reads TGTGCCAGCAGTTCGGGCAGGGGGGACTACAATGAGCAGTTCTTC. As protein: CASSSGRGDYNEQFF. The chain uses TRBV12-3 or TRBV12-4 and TRBJ2-1; a possible D gene is TRBD1 (7 bases). Deletions cut 4 bases from V and 3 bases from J, with 13 bases between. The CDR3 loop spans 15 amino acids.

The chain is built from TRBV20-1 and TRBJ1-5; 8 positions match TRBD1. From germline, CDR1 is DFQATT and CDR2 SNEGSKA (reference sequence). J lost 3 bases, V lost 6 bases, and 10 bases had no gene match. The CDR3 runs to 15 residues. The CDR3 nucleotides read TGCAGTGCCCCCTCGACAGGGGTAATCAATCAGCCCCAGCATTTT. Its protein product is CSAPSTGVINQPQHF.

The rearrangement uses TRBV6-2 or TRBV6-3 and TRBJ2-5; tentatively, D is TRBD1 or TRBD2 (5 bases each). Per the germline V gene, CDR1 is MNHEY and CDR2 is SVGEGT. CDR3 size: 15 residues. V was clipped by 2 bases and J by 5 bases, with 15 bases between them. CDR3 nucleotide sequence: TGTGCCAGCAGTTACCTTCGGGGCGCCTCCGAGACCCAGTACTTC. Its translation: CASSYLRGASETQYF.

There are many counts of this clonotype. This CDR3 is CASSYYPTGGPTEAFF. CDR3 in DNA: TGTGCCAGCAGTTACTATCCGACAGGGGGCCCGACTGAAGCTTTCTTT. This chain connects TRBV6-5 to TRBJ1-1; 10 nucleotides line up with TRBD1. Germline lookup yields CDR1 MNHEY and CDR2 SVGAGI. V was clipped by 1 base and J by 5 bases; unmatched bases: 7. The CDR3 sequence is 16 residues long.

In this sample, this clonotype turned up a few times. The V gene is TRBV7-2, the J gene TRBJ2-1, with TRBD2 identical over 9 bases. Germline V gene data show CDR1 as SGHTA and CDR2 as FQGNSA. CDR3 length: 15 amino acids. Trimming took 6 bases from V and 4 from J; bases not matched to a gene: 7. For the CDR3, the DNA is TGTGCCAGCAGACCCTCTAGCGGGGATTACAATGAGCAGTTCTTC. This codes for CASRPSSGDYNEQFF.

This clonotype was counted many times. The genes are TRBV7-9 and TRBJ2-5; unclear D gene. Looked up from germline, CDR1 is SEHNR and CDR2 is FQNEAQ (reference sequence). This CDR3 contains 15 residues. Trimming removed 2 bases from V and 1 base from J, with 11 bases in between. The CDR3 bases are TGTGCCAGCAGCTTAACCGGCTTAATCCAAGAGACCCAGTACTTC. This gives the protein CASSLTGLIQETQYF. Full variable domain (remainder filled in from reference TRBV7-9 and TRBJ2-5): DTGVSQNPRHKITKRGQNVTFRCDPISEHNRLYWYRQTLGQGPEFLTYFQNEAQLEKSRLLSDRFSAERPKGSFSTLEIQRTEQGDSAMYLCASSLTGLIQETQYFGPGTRLLVL.

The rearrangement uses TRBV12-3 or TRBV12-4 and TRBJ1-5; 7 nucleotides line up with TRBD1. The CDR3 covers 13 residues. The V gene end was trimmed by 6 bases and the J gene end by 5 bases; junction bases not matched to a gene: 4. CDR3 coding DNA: TGTGCCAGCAGACTACAGGGGCATCAGCCCCAGCATTTT. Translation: CASRLQGHQPQHF.

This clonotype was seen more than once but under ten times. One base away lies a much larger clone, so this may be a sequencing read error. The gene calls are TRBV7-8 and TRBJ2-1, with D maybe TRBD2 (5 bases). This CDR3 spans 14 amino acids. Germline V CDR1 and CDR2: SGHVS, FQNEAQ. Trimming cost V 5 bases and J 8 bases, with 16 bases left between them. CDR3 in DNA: TGTGCCAGCAGCCCCGGGCCAGCGGAGGATGAGCAGTTCTTC. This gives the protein CASSPGPAEDEQFF.